The TCR beta chain under discussion was sequenced for a study of Ad26.COV2.S vaccination and SARS-CoV-2 variants. As for the study in general: Ad26.COV2.S, an intramuscular injection, was given once or twice 56 days apart.

This clone was seen more than once but under ten times. Its antigen is unknown. Treatment denoted: roughly 18 received Ad26.COV2.S at low or high dose, single or two shots; about 5 received placebo; per-sample allocation not given. Sampling was performed 63 days after the first vaccine or placebo injection. The method was immunoSEQ multiplex PCR; TCRdb's version includes in-frame clones alone and lacks a portion of them. The data show about 350,000 clones, 85% seen once. This CDR3 comprises 16 residues. From germline, CDR1 is SGHKS and CDR2 YYEKEE (reference sequence). The V end lost 0 bases, the J end lost 1 base, and 13 bases lay between the germline ends. Study-wide points: Vaccine recipients surpassed placebo recipients in spike-specific TCR breadth.

The chain joins TRBV5-5 to TRBJ1-1, with TRBD1 as a possible D gene (5 bases). The receptor was isolated from a person between 18 and 59 years old who received the Ad26.COV2.S COVID-19 vaccine or a placebo. Source: peripheral blood, taken in a trial of Ad26.COV2.S vaccine versus placebo. CDR3 protein: CASSLVRQTTNTEAFF. The CDR3 DNA sequence: TGTGCCAGCAGCTTGGTTCGACAGACAACGAACACTGAAGCTTTCTTT. The full variable domain, in which reference TRBV5-5 and TRBJ1-1 provide the parts outside the CDR3, is DAGVTQSPTHLIKTRGQQVTLRCSPISGHKSVSWYQQVLGQGPQFIFQYYEKEERGRGNFPDRFSARQFPNYSSELNVNALLLGDSALYLCASSLVRQTTNTEAFFGQGTRLTVV.